This TCR beta chain was documented in a study of identical twins. One entry per CDR3 protein results from TCRdb running MiXCR on the 5' RACE reads. The data contain around 500,000 distinct CDR3 sequences, about 14% of them singletons. There are 13 residues in the CDR3. The germline V gene encodes CDR1 ENHRY and CDR2 SYGVKD. V shed 10 bases and J 3 bases; nucleotides not matched to a gene: 3. This clonotype was seen a handful of times. The same data also went into a second study, on yellow fever vaccine responses in identical twins.

The chain uses TRBV10-3 and TRBJ2-1; 10 nucleotides match TRBD2. Sequences were obtained from CD4+ T cells sorted from blood. The sequence was obtained from a woman between 18 and 29 years old in good health. This CDR3 is CASIAGGYNEQFF. DNA of the CDR3: TGTGCCAGCATAGCGGGAGGCTACAATGAGCAGTTCTTC.